The TCR beta chain under discussion was sequenced for a study of T cell repertoires in cytomegalovirus infection (dated 2019 in TCRdb). Describing the broader study: Donor HLA type was relevant to the analysis, because carriage of CMV infection together with the matching HLA type was indicated by public TCR beta signatures.

Note on this clonotype: Its recognized antigen is unknown. No base qualities exist here, and no much larger clone lies one base off it.

The sequencer listed for this sample is Illumina HiSeq 1500. The public reads were quality trimmed at Q25 with fastp and then assembled into clones with MiXCR by TCRdb, keeping productive beta chains. Rows matching on CDR3 protein sequence are summarized as one entry with the most common DNA and genes. The sample has more than 400,000 distinct CDR3 sequences on record, 26% of them singletons. About 12% of the sample is held by the ten biggest clonotypes. The cysteine opens and the phenylalanine closes a CDR3 of 14 amino acids. Only the CDR3 region is kept as DNA, spanning 42 bases read in frame from base 1. V sheds 6 bases and J sheds 0 bases, leaving 9 bases between their ends. Via the germline V gene, CDR1 is MNHGY and CDR2 SAAAGT. The paper as a whole reports these results and caveats: Carriers of CMV infection plus the relevant HLA type were discriminated by the cumulative frequency of public TCR beta family members in the study cohort and in an independent 352-donor cohort. The ex vivo response was dominated by HLA-C-restricted CMV-specific TCR beta clonotypes, which also provided the single most frequent clonotype in two of eight donors.

The clonotype was recovered from a human donor in good health (CMV status not recorded). Some clones in this sample may be carry-over from other donors' samples. Sample: PBMCs. This chain joins TRBV6-8 to TRBJ1-3; no confident D gene assignment can be made. In nucleotide form, the sequence is TGTGCCAGCAGCGGCACCGCCTCTGGAAACACCATATATTTT. Protein translation: CASSGTASGNTIYF.